This T cell receptor (beta chain) was obtained from a study of blood T cells in healthy people across ages. Every sample had a minimum of 6.5 million PBMCs isolated. Together with a sample-barcoded 5' primer, a J-beta primer mix was included in a second PCR lasting about 7 to 11 cycles. Researchers report that a template-switch adaptor with 12 random nucleotides tagged each cDNA molecule. TCRdb passed the 5' RACE reads through MiXCR, listing each CDR3 protein once. This repertoire shows about 280,000 distinct CDR3 sequences, around 30% found once; its top ten account for roughly 30%. The sample comprised blood. This TCR came from a woman aged 70-85 years in good health.

CDR3 amino acids: CASSQGGDTETQYF. The CDR3 nucleotides are TGTGCCAGCAGCCAAGGGGGGGACACAGAGACCCAGTACTTC. The chain joins TRBV4-2 to TRBJ2-5; D could derive from TRBD1 or TRBD2 (6 bases each). The CDR3 loop spans 14 amino acids. V lost 1 base, J lost 4 bases, and 10 bases lay in between. Looked up from germline, CDR1 is LGHNA and CDR2 is YNFKEQ.